These 32 T cell receptor beta chains came from one sample sequenced in a study of breast tumors, draining lymph nodes, adjacent tissues. TCRdb used MiXCR to reprocess the multiplex PCR reads, holding one entry per CDR3 protein. The sample consists of about 20,000 distinct CDR3 sequences, 50% of them appearing once. Sequenced sample: breast tumor tissue. These receptors originate from a female donor with breast cancer. Some clones in this sample may be carry-over from other donors' samples.

This clonotype was recorded at least ten times. The chain carries TRBV7-2 and TRBJ2-1; D is unclear. The CDR3 consists of 17 residues. The germline CDR1 and CDR2 sequences are SGHTA and FQGNSA. Trimming shortened V by 1 base and J by 0 bases, and 13 bases separated the two germline ends. The CDR3 nucleotides read TGTGCCAGCAGCTTAGGGATTTCGGTGAGCTCCTACAATGAGCAGTTCTTC. Translated, it gives CASSLGISVSSYNEQFF. The whole variable domain, filled in from reference TRBV7-2 and TRBJ2-1, reads GAGVSQSPSNKVTEKGKDVELRCDPISGHTALYWYRQSLGQGLEFLIYFQGNSAPDKSGLPSDRFSAERTGGSVSTLTIQRTQQEDSAVYLCASSLGISVSSYNEQFFGPGTRLTVL.

This clonotype was seen at least ten times. This chain connects TRBV12-3 or TRBV12-4 to TRBJ2-5; 7 nucleotides line up with TRBD2. The junction had 13 bases not matched to a gene; V was cut back by 8 bases and J by 4 bases. The CDR3 runs 15 residues. The CDR3 DNA is TGTGCCAGCGGGCCCCTGGGAGGGATCTCAGAGACCCAGTACTTC. It encodes CASGPLGGISETQYF.

The chain has TRBV25-1 and TRBJ2-2, with a possible D match to TRBD1 (5 bases). V dropped 2 bases and J dropped 5 bases, with 9 bases sitting between them. The CDR3 is 14 residues long. CDR1 is MGHDK, CDR2 SYGVNS, per germline. The CDR3 nucleotides are TGTGCCAGCAGTGAAATGGGGCGTACCGGGGAGCTGTTTTTT. Translated: CASSEMGRTGELFF.

This clonotype was counted at least ten times. A much larger clonotype is one base distant, so this may be a read error. As DNA, the CDR3 is TGTGCCAGCAGCGTATCCGGGACAGCGGCGTACGAGCAGTACTTC. Residues: CASSVSGTAAYEQYF. The chain carries TRBV11-2 and TRBJ2-7; 7 bases are shared with TRBD1. J was trimmed by 4 bases and V by 5 bases; bases with no gene match: 11. CDR1 is SGHAT and CDR2 is FQNNGV in the germline V gene. This CDR3 contains 15 residues.

This clonotype is medium-sized. This chain joins TRBV12-5 and TRBJ2-1; 8 positions match TRBD1. Germline trimming cut 6 bases from V and 2 bases from J; bases unmatched to any gene: 9. This CDR3 region has 16 residues. The germline V gene encodes CDR1 LGHNT and CDR2 FRNRAP. CDR3: CASGPEGQGTYNEQFF. The CDR3 nucleotides are TGTGCTAGTGGCCCGGAAGGACAGGGAACCTACAATGAGCAGTTCTTC.

This clonotype showed up many times. V and J are TRBV27 and TRBJ2-1; 10 bases fit TRBD2. V lost 6 bases, J lost 7 bases, and 12 bases stayed unmatched. Germline CDR1 reads MNHEY; CDR2 reads SMNVEV (reference sequence). The CDR3 is 16 residues long. The CDR3 sequence is CASSRPPRTSGNEQFF. DNA for the CDR3: TGTGCCAGCAGCAGACCCCCCCGGACTAGCGGTAATGAGCAGTTCTTC.

About this clonotype: An end of the junction does not agree with germline; a read error may underlie this. CDR3 residues: CASGISGSVGTDTQCF. In DNA form, the CDR3 reads TGTGCCAGCGGAATTAGCGGGTCGGTGGGCACAGATACGCAGTGTTTC. This chain uses TRBV3-1 with TRBJ2-3; 7 bases align to TRBD2. The CDR3 length is 16 residues. Germline assignment: CDR1 LGHDT and CDR2 YNNKEL (reference sequence).

This clonotype was observed at least ten times. V gene TRBV19 combines with J gene TRBJ1-2; 8 bases are a match to TRBD1. Per germline, CDR1 LNHDA and CDR2 SQIVND (reference sequence). The CDR3 contains 16 residues. After removal of 5 bases from V and 4 bases from J, the junction contained 12 bases not matched to a gene. The CDR3 loop reads CASSPPTGVRSYGYTF. The DNA of the CDR3 is TGTGCCAGTAGTCCACCGACAGGGGTTAGGAGCTATGGCTACACCTTC. Drawing the rest from reference TRBV19 and TRBJ1-2, the complete variable domain is DGGITQSPKYLFRKEGQNVTLSCEQNLNHDAMYWYRQDPGQGLRLIYYSQIVNDFQKGDIAEGYSVSREKKESFPLTVTSAQKNPTAFYLCASSPPTGVRSYGYTFGSGTRLTVV.

This clonotype was seen at least ten times. Here the CDR3 reads CSATRLAGGSGAGELFF. CDR3 sequence (DNA): TGCAGTGCTACTAGACTAGCGGGAGGATCGGGGGCCGGGGAGCTGTTTTTT. The rearrangement joins TRBV20-1 to TRBJ2-2, with 13 bases that match TRBD2. The CDR3 runs to 17 residues. The germline V gene encodes CDR1 DFQATT and CDR2 SNEGSKA (reference sequence). The V segment lost 4 bases and the J segment 6 bases; nucleotides outside the gene matches: 11.

This clonotype was counted ten times or more. A much larger clone differs by one base, so this may be a read error. The chain links TRBV6-1 to TRBJ2-1; no reliable D call. The CDR3 has 15 amino acids. V was trimmed by 7 bases and J by 0 bases, leaving 13 bases between them. Germline CDR1 and CDR2: MNHNS and SASEGT. The DNA for the CDR3 is TGTGCCAGCACTCTACTGCAGAGCTCCTACAATGAGCAGTTCTTC. This gives the protein CASTLLQSSYNEQFF.

This clonotype was seen at least ten times. A much larger clone sits a single nucleotide away, making a read error possible. The rearrangement joins TRBV7-2 to TRBJ1-2; possible D gene TRBD1, 5 bases. Germline assignment: CDR1 SGHTA and CDR2 FQGNSA. The CDR3 length is 15 residues. The CDR3 spells CASSLAPGANYGYPF. The CDR3 DNA is TGTGCCAGCAGCTTAGCTCCTGGGGCTAACTATGGCTACCCCTTC.

CDR3: CAISREAGVSEQYF. Written as DNA, the CDR3 is TGTGCCATCAGTCGTGAAGCGGGAGTGAGTGAGCAGTATTTT. The chain recombines TRBV10-3 with TRBJ2-3, with 8 bases identical to TRBD2. The CDR3 consists of 14 residues. The J segment lost 11 bases and the V segment lost 5 bases, leaving 12 bases of the junction unmatched. From germline, CDR1 is ENHRY and CDR2 SYGVKD.

V is TRBV20-1 and J is TRBJ1-2; 9 bases align to TRBD1. J was trimmed by 2 bases and V by 3 bases; bases with no gene match: 1. The germline CDR1 and CDR2 sequences are DFQATT and SNEGSKA (reference sequence). The CDR3 covers 13 residues. CDR3 DNA sequence: TGCAGTGCTAGTGGACAGGGGAACTATGGCTACACCTTC. Amino acid sequence: CSASGQGNYGYTF.

This chain links TRBV11-2 with TRBJ2-7; the match to TRBD1 covers 10 bases. Losses at the gene ends were 2 bases for V and 4 bases for J; bases not matched to a gene: 8. Germline V gene lookup returns CDR1 SGHAT and CDR2 FQNNGV. The CDR3 extends over 16 amino acids. The CDR3 sequence: CASSLRTGQGKYEQYF. CDR3 coding DNA: TGTGCCAGCAGCTTAAGGACGGGACAGGGGAAATACGAGCAGTACTTC.

A single count supports this clonotype. A junction end diverges from the germline sequence, so it may reflect a read error. V is TRBV9 and J is TRBJ2-3; 8 bases map to TRBD2. Per germline, CDR1 SGDLS and CDR2 YYNGEE. This CDR3 has 13 residues. The chain's CDR3 is CACSPKAGDTQYF. In DNA, the CDR3 is TGCGCCTGCAGCCCGAAAGCGGGAGATACGCAGTACTTT.

Many counts were recorded for this clonotype. This may arise from a read error, as a much more abundant clone is one base away. CDR3 coding DNA: TGTGCCAGCAGTTTCGTACGTAGGGCGGGGGAAGGCACAGATACGCAGTATTTT. Residues: CASSFVRRAGEGTDTQYF. This rearrangement joins TRBV12-3 or TRBV12-4 to TRBJ2-3; 7 bases are a match to TRBD2. This CDR3 region has 18 residues. Trimming took 3 bases from V and 1 from J; bases not matched to a gene: 13.

As regards this clonotype: This likely comes from a read error, as the CDR3 has no conserved phenylalanine or tryptophan at its end. V is TRBV10-2 and J is TRBJ2-1, with D tentatively TRBD2 (5 bases). Germline V CDR1 and CDR2: WSHSY, SAAADI. The length of the CDR3 is 16 residues. This chain's CDR3 is CASSESNGVIYSEQFL. DNA for the CDR3: TGCGCCAGCAGTGAGTCGAACGGGGTAATTTACAGTGAGCAGTTCCTC.

The chain has TRBV14 and TRBJ1-1; TRBD1 aligns across 7 bases. Germline loops: CDR1 SGHDN, CDR2 FVKESK. This CDR3 comprises 16 residues. V shed 0 bases, J shed 0 bases, and the junction held 4 bases outside the gene matches. The CDR3 is CASSQDRGQLNTEAFF. CDR3 bases: TGTGCCAGCAGCCAAGATAGGGGACAGTTGAACACTGAAGCTTTCTTT. The entire variable domain, with the rest obtained from reference TRBV14 and TRBJ1-1, is as follows: EAGVTQFPSHSVIEKGQTVTLRCDPISGHDNLYWYRRVMGKEIKFLLHFVKESKQDESGMPNNRFLAERTGGTYSTLKVQPAELEDSGVYFCASSQDRGQLNTEAFFGQGTRLTVV.

In regard to this clonotype: One end of the junction fails to match germline, which may point to a read error. The gene calls are TRBV9 and TRBJ1-1; D is undetermined. CDR1 and CDR2 from the germline V gene are SGDLS and YYNGEE. This CDR3 is 12 amino acids long. The CDR3 spells CASSPDHTEAFF. The CDR3 nucleotides are TGTGCCAGCAGCCCCGATCACACTGAGGCTTTCTTT.

This clonotype has a count of ten or more. V is TRBV5-5 and J is TRBJ1-2; D unclear. There are 14 residues in the CDR3. Germline assignment: CDR1 SGHKS and CDR2 YYEKEE (reference sequence). The V end lost 4 bases, the J end lost 2 bases, and 12 bases lay between the germline ends. The CDR3 bases are TGTGCCAGCAGCCGTGGGGTGGGAAACTATGGCTACACCTTC. Translation gives CASSRGVGNYGYTF.

This clonotype has at least ten counts. The chain links TRBV11-2 to TRBJ1-1; TRBD1 matches 11 bases. The germline CDR1 and CDR2 sequences are SGHAT and FQNNGV. The CDR3 runs to 15 residues. The junction had 3 bases not matched to a gene; V was cut back by 1 base and J by 5 bases. As DNA, the CDR3 is TGTGCCAGCAGCTTAGGGGGACAGGGGGAAACTGAAGCTTTCTTT. Translated: CASSLGGQGETEAFF.

This clonotype turned up a few times. The junction departs from the called germline gene at one end, perhaps through a read error. The V and J genes are TRBV5-1 and TRBJ1-6; 9 bases are shared with TRBD1. Germline CDR1 is SGHRS and CDR2 is YFSETQ. The CDR3 has 14 amino acids. The DNA for the CDR3 is TGTGCCAGCAGCCGAGGGGACAGGGCTTCCCTCCCCCACTTT. Translated, it gives CASSRGDRASLPHF.

This clonotype was seen once. The conserved final phenylalanine or tryptophan is absent from the CDR3, which likely points to a read error. In nucleotides, the CDR3 is TGTGCCAGCAGCCAATACAGGGGGTTGAACGCCGGGGAGCTGTTTATT. Residues: CASSQYRGLNAGELFI. This chain joins TRBV3-1 and TRBJ2-2; 8 nucleotides line up with TRBD1. Germline CDR1 is LGHDT and CDR2 is YNNKEL (reference sequence). This CDR3 has 16 amino acids.

This clonotype is categorized as medium-sized. The CDR3 bases are TGTGCCAGCAGCTTAGGGTACCGGGAGCTGTTTTTT. This codes for CASSLGYRELFF. This sequence joins TRBV7-9 and TRBJ2-2, with D hard to call. Germline CDR1 is SEHNR and CDR2 is FQNEAQ (reference sequence). Trimming took 1 base from V and 9 from J, leaving 6 bases between them. The CDR3 contains 12 residues.

This clonotype was seen many times. This chain joins TRBV9 and TRBJ1-5, with D unresolved. The CDR3 length is 15 residues. The germline V and J ends were trimmed by 2 bases and 4 bases, with 13 bases remaining between them. Germline assignment: CDR1 SGDLS and CDR2 YYNGEE. CDR3 residues: CASSVTSESNQPQHF. The DNA for the CDR3 is TGTGCCAGCAGCGTGACGTCCGAGAGTAATCAGCCCCAGCATTTT.

V gene TRBV15 combines with J gene TRBJ2-7, with TRBD2 matching over 12 bases. This CDR3 spans 18 amino acids. J was trimmed by 0 bases and V by 1 base; bases with no gene match: 7. Germline V lookup: CDR1 LNHNV, CDR2 YYDKDF (reference sequence). The CDR3 coding sequence is TGTGCCACCAGCAGAGCCTTTGGACTAGCGGGAACCTCCTACGAGCAGTACTTC. Translating gives CATSRAFGLAGTSYEQYF.

This clonotype was seen ten or more times. The V and J genes are TRBV6-2 or TRBV6-3 and TRBJ2-1; 10 bases are a match to TRBD2. Germline values: CDR1 MNHEY, CDR2 SVGEGT. Trimming at V came to 8 bases and at J to 0 bases, leaving 7 bases not matched to a gene. The CDR3 has 16 residues. DNA for the CDR3: TGTGCCAGCGAAACTAGCGGGGCAAGCTCCTACAATGAGCAGTTCTTC. Translating gives CASETSGASSYNEQFF.

This chain joins TRBV6-2 or TRBV6-3 and TRBJ2-4; 15 bases align to TRBD2. V shed 6 bases and J 2 bases; nucleotides not matched to a gene: 8. The CDR3 has 18 amino acids. CDR1 is MNHEY, CDR2 SVGEGT, per germline. The CDR3 loop reads CASSPGLAGGSSKNIQYF. The CDR3, as DNA: TGTGCCAGCAGCCCGGGACTAGCGGGAGGTTCATCCAAAAACATTCAGTACTTC.

This clonotype came up many times. This chain connects TRBV20-1 to TRBJ2-1; D is unresolved. Germline CDR1 is DFQATT and CDR2 is SNEGSKA (reference sequence). The CDR3 length is 15 residues. Trimming shortened V by 6 bases and J by 5 bases, and 20 bases separated the two germline ends. This CDR3 is CSALPGGEDHNEQFF. In DNA, the CDR3 is TGCAGTGCCCTGCCTGGCGGAGAAGACCACAATGAGCAGTTCTTC.

By sample share, this clonotype is medium-sized. The chain combines TRBV20-1 with TRBJ2-7; D may be TRBD1 (5 bases). Trimming took 0 bases from V and 4 from J, leaving 7 bases between them. This CDR3 comprises 12 residues. Germline CDR1 DFQATT, CDR2 SNEGSKA (reference sequence). The CDR3 spells CSAREQAYEQYF. The CDR3 nucleotides are TGCAGTGCTAGAGAACAGGCATACGAGCAGTACTTC.

This clonotype was detected only a few times. No conserved phenylalanine or tryptophan ends this CDR3, so it is likely a read error. The DNA is left out, because the CDR3 cannot be placed on it with certainty; the CDR3 is given as TCRdb lists it. The chain is built from TRBV20-1 and TRBJ2-5. Counting both end residues, the CDR3 totals 11 amino acids. Germline V lookup: CDR1 DFQATT, CDR2 SNEGSKA (reference sequence). The CDR3 here is CSAEHQETQCS.

Relative to its sample, this clonotype is medium-sized. V is TRBV4-3 and J is TRBJ1-6, with 7 bases that match TRBD1. J gave up 8 bases and V 2 bases, and 9 bases lay outside the gene matches. Germline V gene sequence: CDR1 LGHNA, CDR2 YSLEER. This CDR3 has 16 residues. DNA for the CDR3: TGCGCCAGCAGCCAAAACAGGGGTTTTGGGGATTCACCCCTCCACTTT. It is translated as CASSQNRGFGDSPLHF.